A single sample gave rise to the 17 T cell receptor beta chains below, sequenced in a study of T cells in Graves' hyperthyroidism and ophthalmopathy. What was amplified from RNA transcripts were TCR beta CDR3 regions. Using the HTBI primer set, a first-round RT-PCR was run on the TCR CDR3. TCRdb reprocessed the multiplex PCR reads with MiXCR, giving one entry per CDR3 protein. Of under 450,000 distinct CDR3 sequences listed, 15% to 19% were seen once; the top ten hold 7.5% to 8%. The specimen was blood. All receptors derive from a woman aged 18-29 years with Graves' hyperthyroidism.

The chain carries TRBV19 and TRBJ2-1; D assignment may be TRBD1 or TRBD2 (5 bases each). Trimming took 4 bases from V and 3 from J, leaving 10 bases between them. The CDR3 totals 14 residues. Germline V gives CDR1 LNHDA, CDR2 SQIVND (reference sequence). The chain's CDR3 is CASSTRDDYNEQFF. As DNA, the CDR3 is TGTGCCAGTAGTACCCGGGACGACTACAATGAGCAGTTCTTC.

The rearrangement links TRBV7-3 to TRBJ2-2, with D tentatively TRBD1 (6 bases). Per the germline V gene, CDR1 is SGHTA and CDR2 is FQGTGA. V shed 5 bases and J shed 7 bases, with 14 bases lying between them. CDR3 length: 14 amino acids. The CDR3 DNA reads TGTGCCAGCAGCCTTGGGGGCTGGAACGGGGAGCTGTTTTTT. The encoded protein is CASSLGGWNGELFF.

In this sample, this clonotype turned up a few times. J is TRBJ2-7 and V is TRBV3-1, with TRBD2 matching over 8 bases. CDR3 size: 14 residues. V shed 4 bases, J shed 4 bases, and the junction held 6 bases outside the gene matches. Germline V CDR1 and CDR2: LGHDT, YNNKEL (reference sequence). The CDR3 protein is CASSLTSALYEQYF. As DNA, the CDR3 is TGTGCCAGCAGCCTGACTAGCGCCCTTTACGAGCAGTACTTC.

This clonotype occurred a few times. The CDR3 loop reads CATSRDRGNQPQHF. In DNA, the CDR3 is TGTGCCACCAGCAGGGACAGGGGAAATCAGCCCCAGCATTTT. This sequence joins TRBV15 and TRBJ1-5; 9 bases are a match to TRBD1. V shed 3 bases and J 4 bases; nucleotides not matched to a gene: 1. Germline V lookup: CDR1 LNHNV, CDR2 YYDKDF (reference sequence). The CDR3 extends over 14 amino acids.

This clonotype was counted many times. The rearrangement joins TRBV6-2 or TRBV6-3 to TRBJ2-7; the match to TRBD2 covers 7 bases. J lost 1 base, V lost 4 bases, and 13 bases had no gene match. This CDR3 has 17 amino acids. Germline V gives CDR1 MNHEY, CDR2 SVGEGT. CDR3 amino acids: CASSSDLSGGPSYEQYF. DNA for the CDR3: TGTGCCAGCAGTTCCGACCTATCGGGGGGACCTTCCTACGAGCAGTACTTC.

The chain links TRBV9 to TRBJ2-2; TRBD2 matches 8 bases. V dropped 0 bases and J dropped 7; count of bases not matched to a gene: 5. The V gene's germline CDR1 is SGDLS and CDR2 YYNGEE. This CDR3 spans 15 amino acids. In nucleotides, the CDR3 is TGTGCCAGCAGCGTAGAAGCGGGAGCTATCGGGGAGCTGTTTTTT. This sequence encodes CASSVEAGAIGELFF.

This clonotype was detected a few times. The genes are TRBV29-1 and TRBJ2-7; tentatively, D is TRBD2 (5 bases). The germline gives CDR1 SQVTM, CDR2 ANQGSEA. CDR3 length: 12 amino acids. V was shortened by 0 bases and J by 5 bases, with 8 bases between the two germline ends. The CDR3 DNA follows: TGCAGCGTTGAAGATACGAGGGACGAGCAGTACTTC. Its translation: CSVEDTRDEQYF.

The rearrangement links TRBV5-5 to TRBJ2-4; D may be TRBD2 (6 bases). Germline V gives CDR1 SGHKS, CDR2 YYEKEE (reference sequence). Trimming pared 4 bases from V and 5 bases from J, leaving 19 bases between. CDR3 length: 16 residues. CDR3 sequence reads: CASSITPGLPQNIQYF. CDR3 in DNA: TGTGCCAGCAGCATCACACCGGGACTCCCTCAAAACATTCAGTACTTC.

This clonotype was observed at least ten times. J is TRBJ2-3 and V is TRBV20-1; 9 nucleotides agree with TRBD2. This CDR3 region has 16 residues. The V gene's germline CDR1 is DFQATT and CDR2 SNEGSKA (reference sequence). With V trimmed by 6 bases and J by 5 bases, 15 bases remained unmatched. The CDR3 DNA reads TGCAGTGCGAGACTAGCGGTTAGGGCCGGGGAAGATACGCAGTATTTT. This translates into CSARLAVRAGEDTQYF.

This clonotype was counted ten times or more. V usage is TRBV18 and J usage is TRBJ2-3, with D maybe TRBD1 (5 bases). Trimming left V 6 bases short and J 3 bases short, with 13 bases between. This CDR3 comprises 14 residues. CDR1 and CDR2 from the germline V gene are KGHSH and LQKENI. For the CDR3, the DNA is TGTGCCAGCTCCTCAGGGTTGAATACAGATACGCAGTATTTT. This gives the protein CASSSGLNTDTQYF.

This clonotype was detected many times. The rearrangement uses TRBV7-2 and TRBJ1-2; maybe TRBD1 (6 bases). The V end lost 5 bases, the J end lost 4 bases, and 20 bases lay between the germline ends. The CDR3 is 16 amino acids. The germline CDR1 and CDR2 sequences are SGHTA and FQGNSA. The CDR3 reads CASSPGGAGTGYGYTF. DNA for the CDR3: TGTGCCAGCAGCCCCGGGGGGGCGGGGACGGGCTATGGCTACACCTTC. Variable domain in full (rest from reference TRBV7-2 and TRBJ1-2): GAGVSQSPSNKVTEKGKDVELRCDPISGHTALYWYRQSLGQGLEFLIYFQGNSAPDKSGLPSDRFSAERTGGSVSTLTIQRTQQEDSAVYLCASSPGGAGTGYGYTFGSGTRLTVV.

There are many counts of this clonotype. The J gene is TRBJ2-3, the V gene TRBV5-6; 14 nucleotides line up with TRBD2. The germline gives CDR1 SGHDT, CDR2 YYEEEE. The V gene end was trimmed by 4 bases and the J gene end by 1 base; junction bases not matched to a gene: 8. The CDR3 contains 18 residues. CDR3 protein: CASSQPGLAGEGTDTQYF. The CDR3 DNA reads TGTGCCAGCAGCCAACCGGGACTAGCGGGAGAGGGCACAGATACGCAGTATTTT.

This clonotype was counted ten times or more. The chain combines TRBV5-1 with TRBJ2-3; 11 nucleotides agree with TRBD1. Per the germline V gene, CDR1 is SGHRS and CDR2 is YFSETQ. Trimming cost V 4 bases and J 3 bases; bases outside gene matches: 7. The CDR3 runs 16 residues. CDR3 bases: TGCGCCAGCAGCCCTGGACAGGGGGCTGGTACAGATACGCAGTATTTT. The encoded protein is CASSPGQGAGTDTQYF. The whole variable domain, filled in from reference TRBV5-1 and TRBJ2-3, reads KAGVTQTPRYLIKTRGQQVTLSCSPISGHRSVSWYQQTPGQGLQFLFEYFSETQRNKGNFPGRFSGRQFSNSRSEMNVSTLELGDSALYLCASSPGQGAGTDTQYFGPGTRLTVL.

This clonotype has a count of ten or more. The V call is TRBV12-3 or TRBV12-4, the J call TRBJ2-1; the D call may be TRBD1 or TRBD2 (5 bases each). The CDR3 sequence is 16 residues long. V was shortened by 6 bases and J by 2 bases, with 17 bases between the two germline ends. The CDR3 spells CASRWGTSSTYNEQFF. The CDR3 DNA reads TGTGCCAGCAGGTGGGGGACGAGTAGCACCTACAATGAGCAGTTCTTC.

This clonotype was recorded many times. The gene calls are TRBV20-1 and TRBJ2-3, with D uncertain. The CDR3 is 15 residues long. CDR1 DFQATT and CDR2 SNEGSKA come from the germline V gene (reference sequence). V was pared by 0 bases and J by 4 bases, with 14 bases between. The chain's CDR3 is CSARDPARSADTQYF. In DNA, the CDR3 is TGCAGTGCTAGAGATCCAGCAAGGAGTGCAGATACGCAGTATTTT.

This clonotype appeared many times. The DNA for the CDR3 is TGCAGCGTTGAGGATGGGAGTAGGTACTTC. Translated: CSVEDGSRYF. The rearrangement joins TRBV29-1 to TRBJ2-7; a possible D gene is TRBD2 (5 bases). From germline, CDR1 is SQVTM and CDR2 ANQGSEA. The length of the CDR3 is 10 residues. Trimming pared 3 bases from V and 12 bases from J, leaving 12 bases between.

This clonotype was counted a few times. CDR3: CASSRYVGTEAFF. In DNA, the CDR3 is TGTGCCAGCAGCCGATACGTGGGGACTGAAGCTTTCTTT. The chain carries TRBV14 and TRBJ1-1; D ambiguous. Per germline, CDR1 SGHDN and CDR2 FVKESK. The CDR3 is 13 amino acids. Trimming removed 4 bases from V and 5 bases from J, with 11 bases in between. The full variable domain, rest sourced from reference TRBV14 and TRBJ1-1, is EAGVTQFPSHSVIEKGQTVTLRCDPISGHDNLYWYRRVMGKEIKFLLHFVKESKQDESGMPNNRFLAERTGGTYSTLKVQPAELEDSGVYFCASSRYVGTEAFFGQGTRLTVV.